This TCR beta chain derives from a study of T cell changes during pregnancy in multiple sclerosis. CDR3 size: 15 residues. Trimming stripped 8 bases from V and 0 bases from J, with 14 bases between. CDR1 SNHLY and CDR2 FYNNEI come from the germline V gene. Some clones are missing from TCRdb's copy, which holds only in-frame ones; the method was immunoSEQ multiplex PCR. Found here are under 75,000 clones, around 90% of them singletons; the top ten hold 1.1% to 1.5%. The chain uses TRBV2 and TRBJ1-3; D is perhaps TRBD1 (5 bases). The input for sequencing was peripheral blood, taken in the third trimester of pregnancy. This TCR derives from a female donor in good health, enrolled as a control in a pregnancy study. The CDR3, as DNA: TGTGCCAGCGTCCGGGACTTCCTCTCTGGAAACACCATATATTTT. Translated: CASVRDFLSGNTIYF.